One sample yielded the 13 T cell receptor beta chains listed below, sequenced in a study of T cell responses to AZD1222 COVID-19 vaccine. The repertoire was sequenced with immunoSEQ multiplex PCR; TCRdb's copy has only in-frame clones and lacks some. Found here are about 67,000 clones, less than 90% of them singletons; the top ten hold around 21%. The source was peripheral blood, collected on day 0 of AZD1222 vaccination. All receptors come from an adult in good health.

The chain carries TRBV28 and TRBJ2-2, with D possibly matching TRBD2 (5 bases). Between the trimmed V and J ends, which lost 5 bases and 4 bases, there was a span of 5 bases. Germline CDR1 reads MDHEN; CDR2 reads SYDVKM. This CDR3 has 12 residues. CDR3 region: CASSGLTGELFF. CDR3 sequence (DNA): TGTGCCAGCAGTGGACTCACCGGGGAGCTGTTTTTT. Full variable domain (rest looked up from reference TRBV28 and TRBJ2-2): DVKVTQSSRYLVKRTGEKVFLECVQDMDHENMFWYRQDPGLGLRLIYFSYDVKMKEKGDIPEGYSVSREKKERFSLILESASTNQTSMYLCASSGLTGELFFGEGSRLTVL.

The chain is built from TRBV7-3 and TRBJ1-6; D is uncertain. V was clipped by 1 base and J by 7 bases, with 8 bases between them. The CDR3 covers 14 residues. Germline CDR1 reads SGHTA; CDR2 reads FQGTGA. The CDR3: CASSLIPGNSPLHF. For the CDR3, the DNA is TGTGCCAGCAGCTTAATCCCTGGGAATTCACCCCTCCACTTT.

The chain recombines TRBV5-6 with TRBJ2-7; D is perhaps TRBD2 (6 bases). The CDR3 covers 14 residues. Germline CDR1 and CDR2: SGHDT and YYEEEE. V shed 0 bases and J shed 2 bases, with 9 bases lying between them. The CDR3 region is CASSLAGTPYEQYF. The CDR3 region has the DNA TGTGCCAGCAGCTTGGCCGGGACTCCCTACGAGCAGTACTTC.

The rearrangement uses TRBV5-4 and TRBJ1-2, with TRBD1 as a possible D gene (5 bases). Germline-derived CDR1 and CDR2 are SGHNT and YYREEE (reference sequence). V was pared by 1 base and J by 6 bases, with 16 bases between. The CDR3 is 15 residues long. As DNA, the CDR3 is TGTGCCAGCAGCTTGACAGGCGCCCGTATCCATGGCTACACCTTC. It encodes CASSLTGARIHGYTF.

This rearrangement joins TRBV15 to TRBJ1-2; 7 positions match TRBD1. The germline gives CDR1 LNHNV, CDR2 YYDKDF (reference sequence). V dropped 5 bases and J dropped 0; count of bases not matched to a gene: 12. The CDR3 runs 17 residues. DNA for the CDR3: TGTGCCACCAGCCGAAACTTACAGGGGATCACTAACTATGGCTACACCTTC. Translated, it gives CATSRNLQGITNYGYTF.

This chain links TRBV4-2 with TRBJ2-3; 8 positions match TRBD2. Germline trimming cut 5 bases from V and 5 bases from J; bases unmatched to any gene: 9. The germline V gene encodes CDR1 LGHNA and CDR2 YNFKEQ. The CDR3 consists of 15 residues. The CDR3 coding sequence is TGTGCCAGCAGCGATGCAGCGGGGGTGGGAGATACGCAGTATTTT. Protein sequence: CASSDAAGVGDTQYF.

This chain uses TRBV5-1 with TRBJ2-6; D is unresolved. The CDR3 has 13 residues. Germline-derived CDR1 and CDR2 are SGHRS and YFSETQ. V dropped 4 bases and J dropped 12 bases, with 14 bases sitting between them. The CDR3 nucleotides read TGCGCCAGCAGCCCGGAAGGGCCAGGCGTCCTGACTTTC. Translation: CASSPEGPGVLTF. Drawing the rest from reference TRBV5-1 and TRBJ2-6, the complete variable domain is KAGVTQTPRYLIKTRGQQVTLSCSPISGHRSVSWYQQTPGQGLQFLFEYFSETQRNKGNFPGRFSGRQFSNSRSEMNVSTLELGDSALYLCASSPEGPGVLTFGAGSRLTVL.

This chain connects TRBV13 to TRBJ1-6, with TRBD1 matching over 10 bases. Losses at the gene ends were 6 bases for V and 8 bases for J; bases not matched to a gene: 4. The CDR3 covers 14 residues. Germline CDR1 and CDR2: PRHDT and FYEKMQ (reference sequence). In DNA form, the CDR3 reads TGTGCCAGCAGGCAGGGACAGGGGTATTCACCCCTCCACTTT. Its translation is CASRQGQGYSPLHF.

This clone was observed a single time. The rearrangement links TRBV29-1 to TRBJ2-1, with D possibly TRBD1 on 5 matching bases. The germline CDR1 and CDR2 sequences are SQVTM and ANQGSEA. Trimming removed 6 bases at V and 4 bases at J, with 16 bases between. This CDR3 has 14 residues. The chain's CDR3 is CSVTPVTGYNEQFF. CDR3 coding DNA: TGCAGCGTCACCCCCGTAACAGGATACAATGAGCAGTTCTTC.

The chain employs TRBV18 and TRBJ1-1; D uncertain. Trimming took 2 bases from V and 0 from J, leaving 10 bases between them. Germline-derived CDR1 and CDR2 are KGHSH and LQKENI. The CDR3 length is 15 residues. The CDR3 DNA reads TGTGCCAGCTCACCATTAGGCCTAATGAACACTGAAGCTTTCTTT. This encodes CASSPLGLMNTEAFF.

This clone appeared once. The CDR3 here is CASTDHSSRGQNIQYF. The CDR3 DNA reads TGTGCCAGTACCGATCATTCCAGCAGGGGCCAAAACATTCAGTACTTC. The rearrangement uses TRBV19 and TRBJ2-4, with D possibly TRBD1 on 6 matching bases. Germline CDR1 and CDR2: LNHDA and SQIVND (reference sequence). Trimming took 7 bases from V and 5 from J, leaving 21 bases between them. The CDR3 is 16 residues long.

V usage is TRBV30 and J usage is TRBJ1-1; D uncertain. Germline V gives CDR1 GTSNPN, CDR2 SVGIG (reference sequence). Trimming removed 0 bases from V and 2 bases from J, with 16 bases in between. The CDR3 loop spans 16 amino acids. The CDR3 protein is CAWSVRVFSPNTEAFF. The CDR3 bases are TGTGCCTGGAGTGTGCGTGTTTTTAGCCCTAACACTGAAGCTTTCTTT. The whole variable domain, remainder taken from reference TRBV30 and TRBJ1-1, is SQTIHQWPATLVQPVGSPLSLECTVEGTSNPNLYWYRQAAGRGLQLLFYSVGIGQISSEVPQNLSASRPQDRQFILSSKKLLLSDSGFYLCAWSVRVFSPNTEAFFGQGTRLTVV.

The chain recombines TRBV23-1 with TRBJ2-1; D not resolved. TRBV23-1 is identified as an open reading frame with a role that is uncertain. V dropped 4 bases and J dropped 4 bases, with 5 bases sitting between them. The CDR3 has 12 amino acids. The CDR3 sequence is CASSLIYNEQFF. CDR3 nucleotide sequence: TGCGCCAGCAGTCTTATTTACAATGAGCAGTTCTTC.